These 10 T cell receptor beta chains share one sample of origin, sequenced in a study of radiotherapy plus CTLA-4 blockade in lung cancer. Sequenced by immunoSEQ multiplex PCR; TCRdb stores in-frame clones only, minus some. Of around 38,000 clones listed, around 86% are singletons. The input for sequencing was peripheral blood, taken from a patient treated with radiotherapy plus ipilimumab. Receptor source: a human donor with non-small cell lung cancer whose response to radiotherapy plus ipilimumab could not be evaluated.

The V and J genes are TRBV14 and TRBJ1-2; D not resolved. With 0 bases removed from V and 6 bases from J, the gap between germline ends came to 35 bases. CDR3 length equals 22 residues. Germline V CDR1 and CDR2: SGHDN, FVKESK. Here the CDR3 reads CASSQDPVWFGRLNSTSDGYTF. The CDR3 nucleotides are TGTGCCAGCAGCCAAGATCCGGTTTGGTTTGGTCGGCTGAACAGCACATCGGATGGCTACACCTTC.

This sequence joins TRBV18 and TRBJ2-1, with 8 bases that match TRBD2. With V trimmed by 3 bases and J by 0 bases, 10 bases remained unmatched. The CDR3 contains 18 residues. Germline V gives CDR1 KGHSH, CDR2 LQKENI. The CDR3 DNA sequence: TGTGCCAGCTCACCGGGGTACGCGGGGGGAAGCTCCTACAATGAGCAGTTCTTC. It yields the protein CASSPGYAGGSSYNEQFF.

The sample holds one count of this clone. This chain connects TRBV9 to TRBJ2-1; 14 positions agree with TRBD2. Trimming cost V 0 bases and J 1 base; bases outside gene matches: 6. The CDR3 runs to 19 residues. CDR1 is SGDLS, CDR2 YYNGEE, per germline. The CDR3 nucleotides read TGTGCCAGCAGCGTAGAGGGACTAGCGGGAGAGGGTTCCTACAATGAGCAGTTCTTC. Protein product: CASSVEGLAGEGSYNEQFF.

This sequence joins TRBV19 and TRBJ2-3, with TRBD1 matching over 10 bases. J was trimmed by 6 bases and V by 2 bases; bases with no gene match: 23. The CDR3 is 21 residues long. Germline CDR1 and CDR2: LNHDA and SQIVND (reference sequence). The CDR3 nucleotides read TGTGCCAGTAGTATAAAGAGGTCGGGGACAGGGGTAGTGGTCGGGTCGGATACGCAGTATTTT. Its translation: CASSIKRSGTGVVVGSDTQYF.

DNA for the CDR3: TGTGCCAGCAGCCTGGACAGGAGCTCCTACGAGCAGTACTTC. It specifies CASSLDRSSYEQYF. The chain carries TRBV5-5 and TRBJ2-7; TRBD1 agrees at 7 bases. Germline values: CDR1 SGHKS, CDR2 YYEKEE (reference sequence). This CDR3 contains 14 residues. V shed 4 bases and J 0 bases; nucleotides not matched to a gene: 4.

V is TRBV7-9 and J is TRBJ2-3; the D is unclear. V was pared by 2 bases and J by 3 bases, with 3 bases between. The germline V gene has CDR1 SEHNR and CDR2 FQNEAQ (reference sequence). The CDR3 spans 12 residues. The CDR3 region has the DNA TGTGCCAGCAGCTTATTAACAGATACGCAGTATTTT. This gives the protein CASSLLTDTQYF. Complete variable domain (other parts from reference TRBV7-9 and TRBJ2-3): DTGVSQNPRHKITKRGQNVTFRCDPISEHNRLYWYRQTLGQGPEFLTYFQNEAQLEKSRLLSDRFSAERPKGSFSTLEIQRTEQGDSAMYLCASSLLTDTQYFGPGTRLTVL.

The chain combines TRBV7-2 with TRBJ2-7, with TRBD1 as a possible D gene (6 bases). The ends were cut back, 5 bases at V and 2 bases at J, with 10 bases in the middle. CDR1 is SGHTA and CDR2 is FQGNSA in the germline V gene. The CDR3 totals 13 residues. The CDR3 is CASSDRRTYEQYF. In DNA form, the CDR3 reads TGTGCCAGCAGCGACAGGCGAACCTACGAGCAGTACTTC.

The V and J genes are TRBV7-2 and TRBJ2-1, with D possibly TRBD1 on 5 matching bases. Germline CDR1 reads SGHTA; CDR2 reads FQGNSA. The V end lost 5 bases, the J end lost 10 bases, and 12 bases lay between the germline ends. The CDR3 sequence is 12 residues long. The CDR3, as DNA: TGTGCCAGCAGCGCAGGGTTTTTCGAGCAGTTCTTC. It encodes CASSAGFFEQFF.

Only one count was recorded for this clone. The chain links TRBV11-2 to TRBJ2-7; TRBD2 matches at 10 bases. V lost 7 bases and J lost 3; bases outside the gene matches: 9. The CDR3 extends over 15 amino acids. Germline V gene lookup returns CDR1 SGHAT and CDR2 FQNNGV. This chain's CDR3 is CASTDKAGGFYEQYF. The CDR3 DNA follows: TGTGCCAGCACCGACAAAGCGGGAGGGTTCTACGAGCAGTACTTC.

The rearrangement uses TRBV15 and TRBJ2-1; 10 positions match TRBD2. The CDR3 has 15 amino acids. The germline CDR1 and CDR2 sequences are LNHNV and YYDKDF (reference sequence). V lost 5 bases and J lost 4; bases outside the gene matches: 5. DNA for the CDR3: TGTGCCACCAGCTATGCTAGCGGGAGTTACAATGAGCAGTTCTTC. Translating it yields CATSYASGSYNEQFF.